This paragraph covers one T cell receptor (beta chain) sequence. This specimen belongs to a study of blood T cell repertoires in COVID-19. At the level of the study: The analysed material was cDNA or gDNA that came from T cells, B-cell-depleted T cells, or PBMCs.

V was cut by 4 bases and J by 8 bases, with 24 bases left in between. From germline, CDR1 is SEHNR and CDR2 FQNEAQ (reference sequence). The length of the CDR3 is 17 residues. The table came from immunoSEQ multiplex PCR; TCRdb's copy has only in-frame clones and leaves some out. The sample yields roughly 330,000 clones, roughly 86% seen once. Sequenced input: PBMCs or T cells enriched from blood (not recorded which). The source is a woman aged 25 to 39 who had recovered from COVID-19. The V and J genes are TRBV7-9 and TRBJ2-1; possible D gene TRBD1, 6 bases. CDR3: CASSSPASRGEIYEQFF. CDR3 coding DNA: TGTGCCAGCAGCTCCCCGGCGAGCAGGGGAGAAATCTATGAGCAGTTCTTC.